Presented here are 30 T cell receptor beta chains from one specimen sequenced in a study of human versus mouse CDR3 diversity and MHC coevolution. Clones were sequenced by immunoSEQ multiplex PCR, and TCRdb holds only the in-frame ones, with some missing. This sample carries about 60,000 clones, around 94% of them seen once, and the ten largest clones take under 20%. Sequencing was done on a sample of naive CD4+ T cells from blood. Subset here: CD45RO-negative CD62L-positive naive CD4 T cells. These receptors were collected from a person aged 60 to 70 in good health.

The CDR3 DNA sequence: TGTGCCAGCAGCTTAGAAGTGGTAAAGGGGTACTACGAGCAGTACTTC. Its protein is CASSLEVVKGYYEQYF. The rearrangement uses TRBV11-3 and TRBJ2-7; D might be TRBD1 (5 bases). The CDR3 length is 16 residues. The V gene's germline CDR1 is SGHNT and CDR2 YENEEA. V lost 0 bases and J 3 bases, leaving 15 bases between the germline ends. Full variable domain (remainder filled in from reference TRBV11-3 and TRBJ2-7): EAGVVQSPRYKIIEKKQPVAFWCNPISGHNTLYWYLQNLGQGPELLIRYENEEAVDDSQLPKDRFSAERLKGVDSTLKIQPAELGDSAVYLCASSLEVVKGYYEQYFGPGTRLTVT.

The rearrangement joins TRBV15 to TRBJ2-1; D is perhaps TRBD2 (7 bases). Germline V gives CDR1 LNHNV, CDR2 YYDKDF (reference sequence). V lost 0 bases, J lost 6 bases, and 21 bases lay in between. CDR3 size: 18 residues. CDR3 region: CATSRDIGGPLRGNEQFF. The CDR3 coding sequence is TGTGCCACCAGCAGAGATATCGGGGGGCCGTTACGGGGCAATGAGCAGTTCTTC.

This chain links TRBV30 with TRBJ2-2, with 9 bases matching TRBD2. V lost 5 bases, J lost 3 bases, and 4 bases stayed unmatched. Germline CDR1 and CDR2: GTSNPN and SVGIG (reference sequence). This CDR3 contains 14 residues. CDR3 DNA sequence: TGTGCCTGGGGGACTAGCTCGGACACCGGGGAGCTGTTTTTT. Translated: CAWGTSSDTGELFF.

The CDR3 is CASSFRREAGRKEQFF. DNA of the CDR3: TGTGCCAGCAGTTTTAGGCGGGAGGCCGGTCGAAAGGAGCAGTTCTTC. The V gene is TRBV27, the J gene TRBJ2-1; 8 nucleotides align to TRBD2. Germline V gene lookup returns CDR1 MNHEY and CDR2 SMNVEV (reference sequence). Trimming removed 3 bases from V and 10 bases from J; junction bases left unmatched: 14. This CDR3 contains 16 residues.

The chain has TRBV19 and TRBJ1-2, with TRBD1 identical over 8 bases. J was trimmed by 8 bases and V by 7 bases; bases with no gene match: 24. This CDR3 has 18 residues. CDR1 and CDR2 from the germline V gene are LNHDA and SQIVND (reference sequence). CDR3 residues: CASTYGPGTGLPMYGYTF. For the CDR3, the DNA is TGTGCCAGTACCTATGGGCCGGGGACAGGTCTACCTATGTACGGCTACACCTTC. Supplemented by reference TRBV19 and TRBJ1-2, the full variable domain reads DGGITQSPKYLFRKEGQNVTLSCEQNLNHDAMYWYRQDPGQGLRLIYYSQIVNDFQKGDIAEGYSVSREKKESFPLTVTSAQKNPTAFYLCASTYGPGTGLPMYGYTFGSGTRLTVV.

The chain combines TRBV9 with TRBJ2-7; TRBD1 matches 8 bases. The CDR3 contains 14 residues. Germline V gene data show CDR1 as SGDLS and CDR2 as YYNGEE. Unmatched junction bases numbered 4, after V lost 0 bases and J lost 5 bases. This CDR3 is CASSVGQGNNEQYF. In nucleotides, the CDR3 is TGTGCCAGCAGCGTAGGACAGGGGAACAACGAGCAGTACTTC.

The chain couples TRBV11-2 to TRBJ2-2, with D maybe TRBD2 (6 bases). The V end lost 3 bases, the J end lost 5 bases, and 10 bases lay between the germline ends. This CDR3 has 14 residues. Germline values: CDR1 SGHAT, CDR2 FQNNGV. The CDR3 nucleotides are TGTGCCAGCAGCTTGGGCGGGGATACCGGGGAGCTGTTTTTT. Its translation is CASSLGGDTGELFF.

V usage is TRBV6-4 and J usage is TRBJ2-1; the D is unclear. Germline values: CDR1 MRHNA, CDR2 SNTAGT. This CDR3 region has 13 residues. The V end lost 4 bases, the J end lost 10 bases, and 14 bases lay between the germline ends. Written as DNA, the CDR3 is TGTGCCAGCAGTGTGTCCAGGTTCGGCGAGCAGTTCTTC. This encodes CASSVSRFGEQFF.

The chain has TRBV9 and TRBJ2-1, with TRBD2 matching 11 bases. Losses at the gene ends were 4 bases for V and 8 bases for J; bases not matched to a gene: 8. The CDR3 has 15 amino acids. Germline V CDR1 and CDR2: SGDLS, YYNGEE. The CDR3 here is CASSITSGSVYEQFF. CDR3 nucleotides: TGTGCCAGCAGCATAACTAGCGGGAGTGTCTATGAGCAGTTCTTC.

This clone was seen more than once but under ten times. The chain employs TRBV10-2 and TRBJ1-5, with D perhaps TRBD1 (6 bases). Germline V CDR1 and CDR2: WSHSY, SAAADI. There are 13 residues in the CDR3. With 8 bases removed from V and 4 bases from J, the gap between germline ends came to 12 bases. CDR3 bases: TGCGCCAGCGGAACAGGGAATAATCAGCCCCAGCATTTT. As protein: CASGTGNNQPQHF.

J is TRBJ1-4 and V is TRBV6-1; D is perhaps TRBD1 (6 bases). Germline V lookup: CDR1 MNHNS, CDR2 SASEGT. The CDR3 runs 14 residues. Trimming pared 5 bases from V and 1 base from J, leaving 8 bases between. The CDR3 loop reads CASSSRGTNEKLFF. For the CDR3, the DNA is TGTGCCAGCAGTAGCAGGGGAACTAATGAAAAACTGTTTTTT.

As for this clone: A junction end diverges from the germline sequence, so it may reflect a read error. The V gene is TRBV7-2, the J gene TRBJ2-5, with D perhaps TRBD2 (5 bases). Germline V gene lookup returns CDR1 SGHTA and CDR2 FQGNSA. This CDR3 spans 14 amino acids. CDR3 sequence (DNA): TGTGCCAGCAGCATCCCGGGTCGTAGGGAGATCCAGTACTTC. This codes for CASSIPGRREIQYF.

The chain combines TRBV7-3 with TRBJ2-1, with 9 nucleotides matching TRBD2. Germline-derived CDR1 and CDR2 are SGHTA and FQGTGA. Germline trimming cut 1 base from V and 2 bases from J; bases unmatched to any gene: 3. This CDR3 has 16 amino acids. The CDR3: CASSLIAGVAYNEQFF. DNA for the CDR3: TGTGCCAGCAGCTTAATAGCGGGAGTCGCCTACAATGAGCAGTTCTTC.

The V call is TRBV29-1, the J call TRBJ2-5; 7 positions match TRBD1. With 6 bases clipped from V and 5 bases from J, the junction kept 6 bases outside the gene matches. Germline CDR1 reads SQVTM; CDR2 reads ANQGSEA. This CDR3 contains 12 residues. CDR3 protein: CSVRTGGETQYF. CDR3 DNA sequence: TGCAGCGTCCGGACAGGTGGGGAGACCCAGTACTTC.

This chain joins TRBV7-2 and TRBJ2-3; 12 bases are shared with TRBD2. From germline, CDR1 is SGHTA and CDR2 FQGNSA. After removal of 6 bases from V and 4 bases from J, the junction contained 8 bases not matched to a gene. The CDR3 is made up of 16 amino acids. CDR3 in amino acids: CASRYQTSGSADTQYF. CDR3 sequence (DNA): TGTGCCAGCAGATACCAGACTAGCGGGAGCGCAGATACGCAGTATTTT. Based on the CDR3 plus reference TRBV7-2 and TRBJ2-3, the full variable domain is GAGVSQSPSNKVTEKGKDVELRCDPISGHTALYWYRQSLGQGLEFLIYFQGNSAPDKSGLPSDRFSAERTGGSVSTLTIQRTQQEDSAVYLCASRYQTSGSADTQYFGPGTRLTVL.

The chain employs TRBV27 and TRBJ1-5, with 7 bases lining up with TRBD1. With 6 bases clipped from V and 4 bases from J, the junction kept 6 bases outside the gene matches. The germline gives CDR1 MNHEY, CDR2 SMNVEV (reference sequence). This CDR3 is 14 amino acids long. The CDR3 bases are TGTGCCAGCAGAGGGGGCCCCTCGAATCAGCCCCAGCATTTT. Protein product: CASRGGPSNQPQHF.

The chain joins TRBV6-1 to TRBJ2-6; weak D call: TRBD1 (5 bases). The V gene lost 6 bases and the J gene lost 0 bases, with 6 bases spanning the gap. This CDR3 spans 14 amino acids. Germline-derived CDR1 and CDR2 are MNHNS and SASEGT. This CDR3 is CASRGDSGANVLTF. CDR3 nucleotide sequence: TGTGCCAGCAGAGGGGACTCTGGGGCCAACGTCCTGACTTTC.

The V gene is TRBV5-1, the J gene TRBJ2-1; 8 bases align to TRBD1. Germline loops: CDR1 SGHRS, CDR2 YFSETQ. The J segment lost 4 bases and the V segment lost 5 bases, leaving 2 bases of the junction unmatched. This CDR3 has 13 residues. This CDR3 reads CASSRDRYNEQFF. CDR3 in DNA: TGCGCCAGCAGTCGGGACAGGTACAATGAGCAGTTCTTC.

The gene calls are TRBV14 and TRBJ2-5; D call uncertain. The J call could be wrong; TRBJ2-7 is a better fit for the DNA end. The CDR3 sequence is 14 residues long. Germline loops: CDR1 SGHDN, CDR2 FVKESK. DNA for the CDR3: TGTGCCAGCAGCCAAGACGGCGGTCACTACGAGCAGTACTTC. This sequence encodes CASSQDGGHYEQYF.

The chain joins TRBV29-1 to TRBJ1-1, with TRBD1 matching over 8 bases. Germline lookup yields CDR1 SQVTM and CDR2 ANQGSEA. V trimming: 7 bases; J trimming: 1 base; junction bases outside the gene matches: 8. The CDR3 consists of 14 residues. CDR3 sequence (DNA): TGCAGCGCGACGATCGGACAGGGGAACACTGAAGCTTTCTTT. This encodes CSATIGQGNTEAFF.

This sequence joins TRBV11-2 and TRBJ2-1; D is ambiguous. Trimming stripped 5 bases from V and 7 bases from J, with 9 bases between. The length of the CDR3 is 12 residues. Germline values: CDR1 SGHAT, CDR2 FQNNGV. The CDR3 DNA follows: TGTGCCAGCAGCCACGCCAGGAATGAGCAGTTCTTC. Translation gives CASSHARNEQFF.

The rearrangement links TRBV7-3 to TRBJ2-1; 12 nucleotides agree with TRBD2. The CDR3 length is 15 residues. Looked up from germline, CDR1 is SGHTA and CDR2 is FQGTGA. V lost 6 bases and J lost 7; bases outside the gene matches: 7. The CDR3 region is CASSQIGTSGNEQFF. The CDR3 DNA follows: TGTGCCAGCAGTCAAATCGGGACTAGCGGGAATGAGCAGTTCTTC.

The chain carries TRBV6-5 and TRBJ1-3, with a tentative D call TRBD1 (5 bases). The CDR3 has 15 residues. Germline V gene lookup returns CDR1 MNHEY and CDR2 SVGAGI. V dropped 6 bases and J dropped 2 bases, with 14 bases sitting between them. The CDR3 sequence is CASRPSGGTGNTIYF. Written as DNA, the CDR3 is TGTGCCAGCAGGCCCTCCGGGGGGACTGGAAACACCATATATTTT.

This clone was detected once. The gene calls are TRBV2 and TRBJ1-3; 9 nucleotides line up with TRBD1. The J segment lost 1 base and the V segment lost 4 bases, leaving 8 bases of the junction unmatched. Germline V gene lookup returns CDR1 SNHLY and CDR2 FYNNEI. The CDR3 is made up of 17 amino acids. CDR3 residues: CASSATLDRGSGNTIYF. CDR3 nucleotide sequence: TGTGCCAGCAGTGCTACGCTGGACAGGGGTTCTGGAAACACCATATATTTT.

This chain connects TRBV5-8 to TRBJ2-7, with 10 bases matching TRBD2. The CDR3 has 17 amino acids. In germline, CDR1 is SGHTS, CDR2 YDEGEE. The V gene end was trimmed by 4 bases and the J gene end by 2 bases; junction bases not matched to a gene: 12. This CDR3 is CASSHHFSGRPPYEQYF. The CDR3 nucleotides read TGTGCCAGCAGCCACCATTTTAGCGGGAGGCCTCCCTACGAGCAGTACTTC.

V usage is TRBV28 and J usage is TRBJ1-1; TRBD1 matches at 10 bases. J lost 6 bases, V lost 3 bases, and 7 bases had no gene match. The CDR3 is made up of 15 amino acids. The V gene's germline CDR1 is MDHEN and CDR2 SYDVKM. The CDR3 loop reads CASSFDRGRVAEAFF. CDR3 nucleotides: TGTGCCAGCAGTTTCGACAGGGGGCGGGTTGCTGAAGCTTTCTTT.

This clone was observed once. The chain employs TRBV2 and TRBJ2-2; D is ambiguous. Germline CDR1 SNHLY, CDR2 FYNNEI. The CDR3 totals 14 residues. Between the trimmed V and J ends, which lost 3 bases and 4 bases, there was a span of 9 bases. CDR3: CASSERIATGELFF. The CDR3 DNA is TGTGCCAGCAGTGAGCGGATCGCCACCGGGGAGCTGTTTTTT.

The V call is TRBV10-2, the J call TRBJ2-6, with D unclear. Trimming left V 3 bases short and J 0 bases short, with 6 bases between. The CDR3 loop spans 15 amino acids. From germline, CDR1 is WSHSY and CDR2 SAAADI. CDR3 residues: CASSDPGSGANVLTF. CDR3 DNA: TGCGCCAGCAGTGATCCCGGCTCTGGGGCCAACGTCCTGACTTTC.

The V and J genes are TRBV9 and TRBJ2-3; 10 nucleotides match TRBD2. The germline gives CDR1 SGDLS, CDR2 YYNGEE. The V segment lost 4 bases and the J segment 2 bases; nucleotides outside the gene matches: 7. This CDR3 contains 16 residues. The CDR3 reads CASSSGLAVTTDTQYF. The CDR3 DNA sequence: TGTGCCAGCAGCTCCGGACTAGCGGTTACCACAGATACGCAGTATTTT.

The V gene is TRBV25-1, the J gene TRBJ1-2; D is possibly TRBD1 (5 bases). Germline V gives CDR1 MGHDK, CDR2 SYGVNS. Trimming left V 5 bases short and J 5 bases short, with 12 bases between. The CDR3 is made up of 13 amino acids. The CDR3 sequence: CASSLGGVYGYTF. The CDR3 DNA follows: TGTGCCAGCAGTCTCGGGGGTGTGTATGGCTACACCTTC.